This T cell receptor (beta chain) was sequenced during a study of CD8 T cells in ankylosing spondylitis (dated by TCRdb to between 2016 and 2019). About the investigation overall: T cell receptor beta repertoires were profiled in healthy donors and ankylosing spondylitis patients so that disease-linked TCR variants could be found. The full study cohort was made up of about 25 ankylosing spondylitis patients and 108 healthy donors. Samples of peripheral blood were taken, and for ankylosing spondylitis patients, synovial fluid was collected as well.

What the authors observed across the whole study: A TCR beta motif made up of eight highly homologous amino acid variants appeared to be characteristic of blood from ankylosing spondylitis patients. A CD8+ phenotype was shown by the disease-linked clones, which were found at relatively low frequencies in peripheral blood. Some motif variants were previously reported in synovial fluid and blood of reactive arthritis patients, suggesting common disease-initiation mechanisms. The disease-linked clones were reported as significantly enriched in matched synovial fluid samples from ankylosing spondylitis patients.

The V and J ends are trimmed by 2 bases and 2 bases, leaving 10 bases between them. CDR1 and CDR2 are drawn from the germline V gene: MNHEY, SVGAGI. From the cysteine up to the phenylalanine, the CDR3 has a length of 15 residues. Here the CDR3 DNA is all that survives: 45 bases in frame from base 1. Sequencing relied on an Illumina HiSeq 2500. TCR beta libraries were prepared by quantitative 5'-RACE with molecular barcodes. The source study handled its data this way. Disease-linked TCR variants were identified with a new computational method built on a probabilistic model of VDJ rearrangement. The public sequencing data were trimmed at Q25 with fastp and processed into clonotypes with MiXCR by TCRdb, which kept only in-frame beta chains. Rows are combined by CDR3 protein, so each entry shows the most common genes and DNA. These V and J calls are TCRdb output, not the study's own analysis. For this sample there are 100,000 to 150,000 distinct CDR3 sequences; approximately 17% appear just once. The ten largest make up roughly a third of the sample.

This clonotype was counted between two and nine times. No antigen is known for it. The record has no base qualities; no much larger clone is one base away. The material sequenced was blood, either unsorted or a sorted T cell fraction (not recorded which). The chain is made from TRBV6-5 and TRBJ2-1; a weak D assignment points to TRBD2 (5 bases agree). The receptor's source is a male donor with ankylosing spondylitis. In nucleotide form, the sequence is TGTGCCAGCAGTTACACGGGATTAGCCTACAATGAGCAGTTCTTC. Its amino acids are CASSYTGLAYNEQFF.